This TCR beta chain was found in a study of cytomegalovirus exposure and HLA in healthy donors. Primers for the PCR totalled 60 Vbeta and 13 Jbeta. Data came from immunoSEQ multiplex PCR; TCRdb stores just in-frame clones and leaves some out. The sample has around 76,000 clones, around two thirds seen once. The CDR3 totals 13 residues. In germline, CDR1 is GTSNPN, CDR2 SVGIG (reference sequence). Trimming removed 1 base from V and 6 bases from J; junction bases left unmatched: 4. V is TRBV30 and J is TRBJ2-7; TRBD1 agrees at 9 bases. The sequenced material came from PBMCs. The TCR was taken from a woman in her fifties or sixties in good health and CMV-seropositive. The CDR3, as DNA: TGTGCCTGGAGTGGTGGACAGGGGACCGAGCAGTACTTC. Its protein product is CAWSGGQGTEQYF.